This paragraph covers one T cell receptor beta chain sequence. These data originate in a study of TIL therapy for anti-PD-1-resistant metastatic lung cancer. Overall study context: Tumors had a median PD-L1 proportion score of approximately 6%. Median tumor mutation burden was roughly 1.5 mutations per megabase.

As to time point: pre-treatment sample, taken before nivolumab and TIL therapy. Pleural nodules or supraclavicular lymph nodes made up most of the excised metastases sampled. Patients were adults with stage 4 NSCLC. The libraries were made with immunoSEQ v3. TCRdb's table, derived via immunoSEQ multiplex PCR, lists solely in-frame clones and lacks some. The sample contains more than 90,000 clones, around 71% of which appear only once. The ends were cut back, 4 bases at V and 2 bases at J, with 10 bases in the middle. CDR3 length: 14 amino acids. Germline V gene lookup returns CDR1 SEHNR and CDR2 FQNEAQ (reference sequence).

The clonotype originates from a person aged 30 to 80 with non-small cell lung cancer. The J gene is TRBJ2-3, the V gene TRBV7-9; the D is unclear. The starting material was tumor tissue, obtained at baseline. Here the CDR3 DNA reads TGTGCCAGCAGCTCACCGGTATTCACAGATACGCAGTATTTT. It translates to CASSSPVFTDTQYF.